One and the same sample provided the 20 T cell receptor beta chains below, sequenced in a study of blood T cell repertoires in COVID-19. Assay used: immunoSEQ multiplex PCR; TCRdb lists only in-frame clones, some missing. The table lists around 12,000 clones, 88% of them singletons. The specimen was peripheral blood. The receptors were sampled from a human donor in a cohort sampled during active COVID-19.

The chain joins TRBV11-3 to TRBJ2-3; D perhaps matches TRBD2 (7 bases). The germline gives CDR1 SGHNT, CDR2 YENEEA. V was shortened by 2 bases and J by 2 bases, with 11 bases between the two germline ends. This CDR3 has 15 residues. The CDR3 spells CASSLRGAPTDTQYF. In nucleotides, the CDR3 is TGTGCCAGCAGCTTACGGGGGGCACCCACAGATACGCAGTATTTT.

This clone was seen a few times. The V and J genes are TRBV9 and TRBJ1-2, with TRBD1 matching over 7 bases. Germline trimming cut 4 bases from V and 4 bases from J; bases unmatched to any gene: 7. Germline CDR1 is SGDLS and CDR2 is YYNGEE. The CDR3 extends over 14 amino acids. The CDR3 protein is CASSPRDSIYGYTF. CDR3 nucleotides: TGTGCCAGCAGCCCTAGGGACAGCATCTATGGCTACACCTTC.

The chain combines TRBV7-3 with TRBJ2-5, with TRBD2 matching 8 bases. There are 14 residues in the CDR3. Germline CDR1 is SGHTA and CDR2 is FQGTGA. After removal of 5 bases from V and 1 base from J, the junction contained 3 bases not matched to a gene. CDR3 in DNA: TGTGCCAGCAGCCCAAGCGGGGGCCAAGAGACCCAGTACTTC. Its protein is CASSPSGGQETQYF.

The chain is built from TRBV30 and TRBJ1-5, with TRBD1 matching 9 bases. The CDR3 length is 17 residues. Germline trimming cut 5 bases from V and 0 bases from J; bases unmatched to any gene: 11. Germline loops: CDR1 GTSNPN, CDR2 SVGIG (reference sequence). The CDR3 DNA reads as TGTGCCTGGGGACAGGGGTCACTCCCGTATAGCAATCAGCCCCAGCATTTT. As protein: CAWGQGSLPYSNQPQHF.

This chain uses TRBV2 with TRBJ1-5; D may be TRBD1 (6 bases). CDR1 is SNHLY, CDR2 FYNNEI, per germline. V lost 8 bases to trimming and J lost 6 bases, with 20 bases between them. This CDR3 has 15 residues. The CDR3 nucleotides read TGTGCCAGCTGTACCTCATCTGGGGGCCGTCAGCCCCAGCATTTT. This encodes CASCTSSGGRQPQHF.

The CDR3 bases are TGTGCCAGCAGCGCCTCGAGGACGGGAGGGCCTCCGGATGAGCAGTTCTTC. Translated: CASSASRTGGPPDEQFF. The chain recombines TRBV5-4 with TRBJ2-1; TRBD2 agrees at 8 bases. In germline, CDR1 is SGHNT, CDR2 YYREEE (reference sequence). J gave up 8 bases and V 4 bases, and 17 bases lay outside the gene matches. CDR3 length: 17 residues.

The rearrangement links TRBV5-6 to TRBJ2-7; TRBD2 agrees at 7 bases. This CDR3 has 11 residues. J lost 12 bases, V lost 3 bases, and 6 bases had no gene match. Germline-derived CDR1 and CDR2 are SGHDT and YYEEEE. The CDR3 DNA follows: TGTGCCAGCAGCTCGACGGGGGGTAGGTACTTC. Protein product: CASSSTGGRYF.

This CDR3 reads CAWSVRQVRNTEAFF. The CDR3 region has the DNA TGTGCCTGGAGTGTGCGACAGGTAAGGAACACTGAAGCTTTCTTT. The chain carries TRBV30 and TRBJ1-1; D might be TRBD1 (6 bases). CDR3 length equals 15 residues. V was trimmed by 0 bases and J by 1 base, leaving 12 bases between them. CDR1 and CDR2 from the germline V gene are GTSNPN and SVGIG (reference sequence).

The V gene is TRBV5-4, the J gene TRBJ2-5; D is uncertain. This CDR3 has 12 amino acids. V dropped 1 base and J dropped 3 bases, with 4 bases sitting between them. Germline V gives CDR1 SGHNT, CDR2 YYREEE (reference sequence). The DNA for the CDR3 is TGTGCCAGCAGCTTGCCCAAAGAGACCCAGTACTTC. It translates to CASSLPKETQYF.

The rearrangement joins TRBV2 to TRBJ2-7; 8 bases match TRBD1. Germline V gene lookup returns CDR1 SNHLY and CDR2 FYNNEI. Trimming took 0 bases from V and 1 from J; bases not matched to a gene: 8. This CDR3 comprises 17 residues. CDR3 nucleotide sequence: TGTGCCAGCAGTGAAGCGCTTCCGAGGACAGGGTCCTACGAGCAGTACTTC. Its translation is CASSEALPRTGSYEQYF.

The J gene is TRBJ1-2, the V gene TRBV5-1; the D is unclear. V was cut by 1 base and J by 2 bases, with 12 bases left in between. Germline loops: CDR1 SGHRS, CDR2 YFSETQ. The CDR3 totals 15 residues. CDR3 region: CASSLNVEINYGYTF. Here the CDR3 DNA reads TGCGCCAGCAGCTTGAACGTAGAGATCAACTATGGCTACACCTTC.

The chain has TRBV20-1 and TRBJ1-6; D unclear. V was trimmed by 3 bases and J by 2 bases, leaving 11 bases between them. The V gene's germline CDR1 is DFQATT and CDR2 SNEGSKA (reference sequence). The CDR3 sequence is 15 residues long. The CDR3 sequence is CSASPRGTYNSPLHF. CDR3 nucleotides: TGCAGTGCTAGTCCGCGGGGAACCTATAATTCACCCCTCCACTTT.

This clone was seen a few times. The chain joins TRBV7-2 to TRBJ2-3; TRBD2 is a possible D gene (5 bases). The length of the CDR3 is 12 residues. Germline CDR1 and CDR2: SGHTA and FQGNSA. V lost 5 bases, J lost 2 bases, and 5 bases lay in between. CDR3 sequence (DNA): TGTGCCAGCAGCGGACTCACAGATACGCAGTATTTT. This gives the protein CASSGLTDTQYF.

V is TRBV7-9 and J is TRBJ2-7; maybe TRBD1 (5 bases). Trimming took 2 bases from V and 0 from J, leaving 8 bases between them. Germline CDR1 SEHNR, CDR2 FQNEAQ (reference sequence). This CDR3 is 14 amino acids long. The chain's CDR3 is CASSLLQGSYEQYF. DNA for the CDR3: TGTGCCAGCAGCTTACTTCAGGGCTCCTACGAGCAGTACTTC.

This clone appeared a few times. Distinct nucleotide sequences in the sample also encode this CDR3. The chain has TRBV7-2 and TRBJ2-7; D is ambiguous. The CDR3 is 16 residues long. Germline V gene lookup returns CDR1 SGHTA and CDR2 FQGNSA. With 5 bases removed from V and 3 bases from J, the gap between germline ends came to 20 bases. The CDR3 bases are TGTGCCAGCAGCCCCGCTTCGGGTTGGCGGAGCTACGAGCAGTACTTC. Translated, it gives CASSPASGWRSYEQYF.

The chain uses TRBV19 and TRBJ1-2; TRBD1 matches 7 bases. The CDR3 is 14 residues long. Germline loops: CDR1 LNHDA, CDR2 SQIVND (reference sequence). V shed 6 bases, J shed 8 bases, and the junction held 12 bases outside the gene matches. The CDR3 DNA reads TGTGCCAGTAGCCAAAGGGACAGTCCGGGAGGCTACACCTTC. Encoded protein: CASSQRDSPGGYTF.

In DNA form, the CDR3 reads TGTGCCAGCAGCACCGGGACTAGCGCTATACTGGATGAGCAGTTCTTC. Its translation is CASSTGTSAILDEQFF. The V call is TRBV5-6, the J call TRBJ2-1; TRBD2 matches at 10 bases. Germline assignment: CDR1 SGHDT and CDR2 YYEEEE. Losses at the gene ends were 4 bases for V and 8 bases for J; bases not matched to a gene: 12. There are 16 residues in the CDR3. Full variable domain (rest looked up from reference TRBV5-6 and TRBJ2-1): DAGVTQSPTHLIKTRGQQVTLRCSPKSGHDTVSWYQQALGQGPQFIFQYYEEEERQRGNFPDRFSGHQFPNYSSELNVNALLLGDSALYLCASSTGTSAILDEQFFGPGTRLTVL.

This clone was seen a handful of times. The chain combines TRBV5-1 with TRBJ2-1, with a tentative D call TRBD1 (6 bases). Trimming stripped 3 bases from V and 4 bases from J, with 11 bases between. This CDR3 has 14 residues. CDR1 is SGHRS, CDR2 YFSETQ, per germline. The DNA for the CDR3 is TGCGCCAGCAGCTCTGGACAGCCTTACAATGAGCAGTTCTTC. It is translated as CASSSGQPYNEQFF.

The chain links TRBV12-5 to TRBJ2-2; TRBD1 is a possible D gene (5 bases). Germline CDR1 reads LGHNT; CDR2 reads FRNRAP. V shed 6 bases and J shed 5 bases, with 10 bases lying between them. This CDR3 spans 13 amino acids. The CDR3 loop is CASGGQATGELFF. CDR3 sequence (DNA): TGTGCTAGTGGGGGGCAAGCGACCGGGGAGCTGTTTTTT.

The chain uses TRBV4-3 and TRBJ1-1, with 8 bases matching TRBD1. The CDR3 is 15 amino acids. With 3 bases clipped from V and 1 base from J, the junction kept 4 bases outside the gene matches. CDR1 and CDR2 (germline): LGHNA, YSLEER. The CDR3 nucleotides are TGCGCCAGCAGCCACCCTGACAGGGGGAACACTGAAGCTTTCTTT. Amino acid sequence: CASSHPDRGNTEAFF.